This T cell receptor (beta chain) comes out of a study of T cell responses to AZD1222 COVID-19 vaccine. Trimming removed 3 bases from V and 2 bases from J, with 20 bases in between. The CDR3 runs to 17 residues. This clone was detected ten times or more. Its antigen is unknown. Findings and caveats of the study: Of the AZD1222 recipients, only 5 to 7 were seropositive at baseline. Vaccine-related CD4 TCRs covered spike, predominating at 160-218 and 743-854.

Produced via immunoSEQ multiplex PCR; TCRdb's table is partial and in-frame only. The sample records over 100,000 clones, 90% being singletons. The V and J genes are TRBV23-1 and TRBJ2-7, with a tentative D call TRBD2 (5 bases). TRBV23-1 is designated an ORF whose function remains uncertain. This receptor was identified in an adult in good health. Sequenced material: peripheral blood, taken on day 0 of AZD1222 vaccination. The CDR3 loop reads CASSHQNPPGYTYEQYF. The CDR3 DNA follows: TGCGCCAGCAGTCACCAAAACCCACCGGGATACACCTACGAGCAGTACTTC.